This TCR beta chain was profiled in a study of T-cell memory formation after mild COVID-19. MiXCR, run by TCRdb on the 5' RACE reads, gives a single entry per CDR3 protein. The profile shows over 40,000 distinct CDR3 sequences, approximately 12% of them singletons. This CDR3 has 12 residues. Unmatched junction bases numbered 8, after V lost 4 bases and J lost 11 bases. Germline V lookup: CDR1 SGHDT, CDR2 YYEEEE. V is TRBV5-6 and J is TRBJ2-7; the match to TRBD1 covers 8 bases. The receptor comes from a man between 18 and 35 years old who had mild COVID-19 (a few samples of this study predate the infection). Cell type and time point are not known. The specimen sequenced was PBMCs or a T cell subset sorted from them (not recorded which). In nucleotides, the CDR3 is TGTGCCAGCAGCCTCACAGGGGGTGTAGAGTACGTC. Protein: CASSLTGGVEYV.